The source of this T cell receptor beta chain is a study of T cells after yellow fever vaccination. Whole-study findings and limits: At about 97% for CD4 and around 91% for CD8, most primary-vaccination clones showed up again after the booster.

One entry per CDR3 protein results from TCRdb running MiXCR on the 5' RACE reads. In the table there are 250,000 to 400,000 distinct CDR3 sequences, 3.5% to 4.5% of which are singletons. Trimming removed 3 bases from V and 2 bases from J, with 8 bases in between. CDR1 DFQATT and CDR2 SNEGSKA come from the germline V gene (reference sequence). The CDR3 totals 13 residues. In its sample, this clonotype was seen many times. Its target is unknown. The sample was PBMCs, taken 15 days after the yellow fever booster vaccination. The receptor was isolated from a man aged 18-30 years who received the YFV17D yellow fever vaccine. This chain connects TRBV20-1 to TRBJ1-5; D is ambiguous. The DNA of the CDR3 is TGCAGTGCTAGGACCGTACGCAATCAGCCCCAGCATTTT. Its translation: CSARTVRNQPQHF.